These 8 T cell receptor beta chains came from one sample sequenced in a study of regulatory T cells in long-lasting Graves disease. Arm-PCR of CDR3 regions with iRepertoire HTBI primers generated TCR beta libraries. Via MiXCR, TCRdb re-called the multiplex PCR reads, giving one row per CDR3 protein. The sample yields hundreds of thousands of distinct CDR3 sequences, 16% seen once. Time point defined: newly diagnosed GD, antithyroid drugs for less than 3 months. Generation of the TCR library employed RNA extracted from PBMCs. This sample also appeared in a second study, on T cells in Graves' hyperthyroidism and ophthalmopathy.

Sequences were derived from peripheral blood mononuclear cells (PBMCs), sampled at new diagnosis, from a patient treated with antithyroid drugs. The receptors come from a woman aged 30 to 39 with Graves disease.

In its sample, this clonotype was seen many times. V gene TRBV7-9 combines with J gene TRBJ2-1; no firm D call. The DNA end is more similar to TRBJ2-5, so the J call may be wrong. This CDR3 has 12 residues. Germline CDR1 is SEHNR and CDR2 is FQNEAQ (reference sequence). This CDR3 reads CASSPVAETQYF. The CDR3, as DNA: TGTGCCAGCAGCCCCGTCGCGGAGACCCAGTACTTC.

This clonotype has only a few counts. The chain links TRBV7-9 to TRBJ2-7; D not resolved. The CDR3 totals 14 residues. Germline lookup yields CDR1 SEHNR and CDR2 FQNEAQ (reference sequence). V was pared by 5 bases and J by 0 bases, with 11 bases between. The CDR3 region is CASSQSEISYEQYF. CDR3 sequence (DNA): TGTGCCAGCAGCCAGAGCGAGATCTCCTACGAGCAGTACTTC. The variable domain in full, completed from reference TRBV7-9 and TRBJ2-7, reads DTGVSQNPRHKITKRGQNVTFRCDPISEHNRLYWYRQTLGQGPEFLTYFQNEAQLEKSRLLSDRFSAERPKGSFSTLEIQRTEQGDSAMYLCASSQSEISYEQYFGPGTRLTVT.

This chain connects TRBV7-9 to TRBJ2-1; TRBD2 agrees at 12 bases. The V gene end was trimmed by 4 bases and the J gene end by 4 bases; junction bases not matched to a gene: 17. CDR1 and CDR2 from the germline V gene are SEHNR and FQNEAQ (reference sequence). This CDR3 spans 20 amino acids. CDR3 protein: CASSSTRGLAGGREYNEQFF. CDR3 nucleotides: TGTGCCAGCAGCTCTACGAGGGGGCTAGCGGGAGGGCGCGAATACAATGAGCAGTTCTTC.

This clonotype came up many times. The genes are TRBV28 and TRBJ2-7, with D perhaps TRBD1 or TRBD2 (6 bases each). Deletions cut 10 bases from V and 5 bases from J, with 21 bases between. Germline CDR1 reads MDHEN; CDR2 reads SYDVKM. The CDR3 is 14 residues long. Written as DNA, the CDR3 is TGTGCCACCTGGAGGGGGAGCCGGGGGAACGAGCAGTACTTC. Amino acids: CATWRGSRGNEQYF.

This clonotype was seen a handful of times. This chain uses TRBV7-2 with TRBJ2-1; no clear D. The V gene's germline CDR1 is SGHTA and CDR2 FQGNSA. Trimming took off 1 base at V and 7 bases at J, with 11 bases between the two ends. The CDR3 covers 14 residues. The CDR3 bases are TGTGCCAGCAGCTTAGATTTGGAGCCTAATGAGCAGTTCTTC. The encoded protein is CASSLDLEPNEQFF.

Many counts were recorded for this clonotype. This sequence joins TRBV28 and TRBJ2-7; 11 nucleotides line up with TRBD2. V lost 8 bases and J lost 2; bases outside the gene matches: 5. The CDR3 runs to 14 residues. In germline, CDR1 is MDHEN, CDR2 SYDVKM. The CDR3 spells CASHGLAGPYEQYF. The CDR3 DNA follows: TGTGCCAGCCACGGACTAGCGGGTCCCTACGAGCAGTACTTC.

This clonotype was seen at least ten times. The CDR3 region has the DNA TGTGCCAGCTCACCTTTTAACAGGGAGAACACTGAAGCTTTCTTT. Protein sequence: CASSPFNRENTEAFF. V usage is TRBV18 and J usage is TRBJ1-1; D might be TRBD1 (6 bases). The germline gives CDR1 KGHSH, CDR2 LQKENI. The CDR3 consists of 15 residues. V lost 3 bases to trimming and J lost 1 base, with 12 bases between them.

The V gene is TRBV7-2, the J gene TRBJ2-1; 8 bases align to TRBD2. Germline values: CDR1 SGHTA, CDR2 FQGNSA. The length of the CDR3 is 15 residues. J lost 9 bases, V lost 2 bases, and 9 bases had no gene match. The CDR3 sequence is CASSLLTGGVGEQFF. In DNA form, the CDR3 reads TGTGCCAGCAGCTTACTGACGGGAGGGGTAGGTGAGCAGTTCTTC.